One TCR beta chain is described in this entry. Profiling relied on immunoSEQ multiplex PCR, and the TCRdb table lists in-frame clones only, not all of them. The table lists some 170,000 clones, 90% to 95% of them singletons. This sample stems from a study of T cell responses to AZD1222 COVID-19 vaccine. The length of the CDR3 is 15 residues. Germline values: CDR1 LGHDT, CDR2 YNNKEL (reference sequence). The ends were cut back, 0 bases at V and 6 bases at J, with 14 bases in the middle. This rearrangement joins TRBV3-1 (or the pseudogene TRBV3-2) to TRBJ1-1; D not resolved. The sample was peripheral blood, taken on day 0 of AZD1222 vaccination. The clonotype was recovered from an adult in good health. The CDR3 bases are TGTGCCAGCAGCCAAGATGAGTCGATGGGGTCTGAAGCTTTCTTT. Translating gives CASSQDESMGSEAFF.